Presented here are 19 T cell receptor beta chains from one specimen sequenced in a study of cytomegalovirus exposure and HLA in healthy donors. The PCR made use of 60 Vbeta and 13 Jbeta primers. Clones were sequenced by immunoSEQ multiplex PCR, and TCRdb holds only the in-frame ones, with some missing. The table includes 95,000 to 110,000 clones, around 85% detected once. Sequencing was performed on PBMCs. These receptors all come from a man aged 30 to 45 in good health and CMV-seronegative.

There are a few counts of this clone. The J gene is TRBJ1-2, the V gene TRBV28, with a possible D match to TRBD1 (6 bases). This CDR3 has 16 amino acids. Germline V gene sequence: CDR1 MDHEN, CDR2 SYDVKM. Trimming removed 3 bases at V and 4 bases at J, with 18 bases between. Here the CDR3 DNA reads TGTGCCAGCAGTTTTTTCCCACCGGGACACCTCTATGGCTACACCTTC. It is translated as CASSFFPPGHLYGYTF.

The chain links TRBV6-5 to TRBJ1-5, with a tentative D call TRBD1 (5 bases). The CDR3 consists of 14 residues. From germline, CDR1 is MNHEY and CDR2 SVGAGI. Trimming shortened V by 5 bases and J by 5 bases, and 13 bases separated the two germline ends. The CDR3 DNA is TGTGCCAGCAGTCTTGGGGGGGATTATCAGCCCCAGCATTTT. Encoded protein: CASSLGGDYQPQHF.

This clone appeared once. This chain joins TRBV11-3 and TRBJ2-2; TRBD2 aligns across 11 bases. V trimming: 5 bases; J trimming: 3 bases; junction bases outside the gene matches: 5. CDR3 size: 16 residues. The V gene's germline CDR1 is SGHNT and CDR2 YENEEA. The CDR3 DNA reads as TGTGCCAGCAGCCCGAGACTAGCGGGACACACCGGGGAGCTGTTTTTT. Translation: CASSPRLAGHTGELFF.

This sequence joins TRBV29-1 and TRBJ2-7; TRBD1 agrees at 7 bases. Trimming cost V 4 bases and J 7 bases; bases outside gene matches: 13. CDR1 and CDR2 from the germline V gene are SQVTM and ANQGSEA. This CDR3 is built from 14 residues. CDR3 amino acids: CSVGPVLGGWEQYF. CDR3 nucleotides: TGCAGCGTTGGGCCGGTATTAGGGGGCTGGGAGCAGTACTTC.

This clone was found once. V gene TRBV9 combines with J gene TRBJ2-7, with D maybe TRBD2 (6 bases). The CDR3 is made up of 15 amino acids. The V and J ends lost 3 bases and 6 bases respectively, with 19 bases between them. Germline loops: CDR1 SGDLS, CDR2 YYNGEE. Here the CDR3 DNA reads TGTGCCAGCAGCGCCCCCGGACGGGACTCGGGCGAGCAGTACTTC. Protein: CASSAPGRDSGEQYF. The whole variable domain, filled in from reference TRBV9 and TRBJ2-7, reads DSGVTQTPKHLITATGQRVTLRCSPRSGDLSVYWYQQSLDQGLQFLIQYYNGEERAKGNILERFSAQQFPDLHSELNLSSLELGDSALYFCASSAPGRDSGEQYFGPGTRLTVT.

This chain joins TRBV5-8 and TRBJ2-7; tentative D call: TRBD2 (7 bases). The germline V and J ends were trimmed by 6 bases and 4 bases, with 29 bases remaining between them. Germline-derived CDR1 and CDR2 are SGHTS and YDEGEE. This CDR3 is 18 amino acids long. The CDR3 is CASTRAKFGGLYRYEQYF. In DNA form, the CDR3 reads TGTGCCAGCACCCGGGCCAAATTCGGGGGGCTCTACCGTTACGAGCAGTACTTC.

V usage is TRBV30 and J usage is TRBJ1-2; 9 bases line up with TRBD1. The CDR3 is 12 amino acids. Germline V lookup: CDR1 GTSNPN, CDR2 SVGIG (reference sequence). The junction had 5 bases not matched to a gene; V was cut back by 8 bases and J by 4 bases. In DNA form, the CDR3 reads TGTGCCCGGGACAGGGCCGGCTATGGCTACACCTTC. Amino acid sequence: CARDRAGYGYTF.

This chain connects TRBV5-6 to TRBJ1-5; 9 nucleotides agree with TRBD1. The V and J ends lost 4 bases and 4 bases, in that order; junction bases with no gene match: 3. Germline V lookup: CDR1 SGHDT, CDR2 YYEEEE. The CDR3 runs 14 residues. The CDR3 spells CASSRTGVNQPQHF. CDR3 in DNA: TGTGCCAGCAGCAGGACAGGGGTTAATCAGCCCCAGCATTTT.

The rearrangement joins TRBV11-3 to TRBJ1-1; D unresolved. Trimming left V 5 bases short and J 1 base short, with 8 bases between. Germline lookup yields CDR1 SGHNT and CDR2 YENEEA. This CDR3 region has 13 residues. The CDR3 region is CASSPEGNTEAFF. In DNA, the CDR3 is TGTGCCAGCAGCCCCGAGGGGAACACTGAAGCTTTCTTT.

CDR3 bases: TGTGCCAGCAGTCCCCCCCCAGGCTACACCTTC. Translated: CASSPPPGYTF. The chain combines TRBV6-5 with TRBJ1-2, with D unresolved. The V end was cut by 5 bases, the J end by 8 bases, with 9 bases between. The germline CDR1 and CDR2 sequences are MNHEY and SVGAGI. The CDR3 sequence is 11 residues long.

The V gene is TRBV5-4, the J gene TRBJ2-7; 7 nucleotides match TRBD2. The junction had 6 bases not matched to a gene; V was cut back by 4 bases and J by 2 bases. The V gene's germline CDR1 is SGHNT and CDR2 YYREEE (reference sequence). CDR3 length equals 14 residues. In DNA form, the CDR3 reads TGTGCCAGCAGCCTGACTAGCAGCACCTACGAGCAGTACTTC. The encoded protein is CASSLTSSTYEQYF.

In its sample, this clone was seen a few times. CDR3 nucleotide sequence: TGTGCCAGCAGCACAGGGGCACCCTACGAGCAGTACTTC. It translates to CASSTGAPYEQYF. The chain carries TRBV7-6 and TRBJ2-7, with TRBD1 matching over 7 bases. Germline V gives CDR1 SGHVS, CDR2 FNYEAQ. J was trimmed by 2 bases and V by 5 bases; bases with no gene match: 3. The CDR3 covers 13 residues.

V usage is TRBV18 and J usage is TRBJ2-1; D call uncertain. Looked up from germline, CDR1 is KGHSH and CDR2 is LQKENI. This CDR3 region has 13 residues. V was pared by 0 bases and J by 5 bases, with 5 bases between. The CDR3 protein is CASSPPQNNEQFF. The CDR3 DNA is TGTGCCAGCTCACCACCACAGAACAATGAGCAGTTCTTC.

This clone has a single count. The chain has TRBV7-9 and TRBJ2-7; 8 nucleotides agree with TRBD1. The J segment lost 3 bases and the V segment lost 8 bases, leaving 12 bases of the junction unmatched. Looked up from germline, CDR1 is SEHNR and CDR2 is FQNEAQ (reference sequence). This CDR3 region has 15 residues. CDR3 in amino acids: CASDSRGTGGYEQYF. The CDR3 bases are TGTGCCAGCGACTCCCGGGGGACAGGCGGCTACGAGCAGTACTTC.

The genes are TRBV4-1 and TRBJ1-2, with D perhaps TRBD1 (6 bases). Per the germline V gene, CDR1 is MGHRA and CDR2 is YSYEKL. CDR3 size: 16 residues. Trimming took off 3 bases at V and 9 bases at J, with 23 bases between the two ends. The CDR3 here is CASSQGAGKSRESYTF. CDR3 DNA: TGCGCCAGCAGCCAGGGGGCAGGTAAATCTAGAGAGAGCTACACCTTC.

This sequence joins TRBV27 and TRBJ1-3; unclear D gene. Between the trimmed V and J ends, which lost 11 bases and 0 bases, there was a span of 11 bases. The CDR3 totals 13 residues. Germline V lookup: CDR1 MNHEY, CDR2 SMNVEV (reference sequence). In DNA, the CDR3 is TGTGCCTCGGGATGGAACTCTGGAAACACCATATATTTT. Amino acid sequence: CASGWNSGNTIYF.

This clone was recorded once. Other DNA sequences in the same sample also yield this CDR3. This rearrangement joins TRBV20-1 to TRBJ1-1; D not certain. The V and J ends lost 6 bases and 0 bases respectively, with 5 bases between them. The CDR3 has 11 residues. Germline assignment: CDR1 DFQATT and CDR2 SNEGSKA (reference sequence). The CDR3 region is CSAPLNTEAFF. DNA for the CDR3: TGCAGTGCCCCATTGAACACTGAAGCTTTCTTT.

This chain uses TRBV10-3 with TRBJ1-1; D ambiguous. Germline V gene data show CDR1 as ENHRY and CDR2 as SYGVKD. The ends were cut back, 4 bases at V and 8 bases at J, with 17 bases in the middle. This CDR3 comprises 14 residues. The CDR3 nucleotides are TGTGCCATCAGTGCCCCCCCGGGGAATAGAGAAGCTTTCTTT. It codes for CAISAPPGNREAFF.

Turning to this clone: Germline and junction disagree at one end, which may indicate a read error. The rearrangement links TRBV10-2 to TRBJ1-1, with D possibly being TRBD1 (5 bases). In germline, CDR1 is WSHSY, CDR2 SAAADI. The CDR3 is 11 amino acids. The CDR3 reads CASSESARALF. The CDR3 DNA sequence: TGCGCCAGCAGTGAGTCGGCCAGGGCTCTCTTT.